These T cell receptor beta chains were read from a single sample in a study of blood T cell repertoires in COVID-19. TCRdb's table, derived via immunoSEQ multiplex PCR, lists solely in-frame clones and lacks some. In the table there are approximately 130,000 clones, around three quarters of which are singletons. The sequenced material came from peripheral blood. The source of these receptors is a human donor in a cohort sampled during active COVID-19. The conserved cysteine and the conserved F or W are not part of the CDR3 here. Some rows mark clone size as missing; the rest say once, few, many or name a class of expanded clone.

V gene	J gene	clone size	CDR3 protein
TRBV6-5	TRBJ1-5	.	ASSKQGVRNQPQH
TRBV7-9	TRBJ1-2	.	ASSLVTGRGKYGYT
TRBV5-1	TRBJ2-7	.	ASSLGGTGYYEQY
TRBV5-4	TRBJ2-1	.	ASNPKGQGYNEQF
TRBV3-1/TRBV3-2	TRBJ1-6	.	ASSRRTGGNSPLH
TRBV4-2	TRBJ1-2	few	ASSQVMAERGYT
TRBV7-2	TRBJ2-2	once	ASSLGGTGTGELF
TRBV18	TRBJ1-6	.	ASSQDRNNSPLH
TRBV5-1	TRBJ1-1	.	ASSLTTNSGTEAF
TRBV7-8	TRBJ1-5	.	ASSLAWGLEGNQPQH
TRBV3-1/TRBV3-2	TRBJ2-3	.	ASRQMLSTDTQY
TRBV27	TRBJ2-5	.	ASSLSTVQETQY
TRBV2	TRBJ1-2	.	ASSGDRGNGYT
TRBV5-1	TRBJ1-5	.	ASSLEGGNQPQH
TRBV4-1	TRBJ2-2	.	ASSQVLLSGGANTGELF
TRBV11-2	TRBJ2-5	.	ASSFDREETQY
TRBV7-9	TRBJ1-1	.	ASSPPGTGNTEAF
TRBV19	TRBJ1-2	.	ASSITGNGYT
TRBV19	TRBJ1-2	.	ASTLQGHRSGGYT
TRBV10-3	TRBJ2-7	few	AISPGGRSEQY
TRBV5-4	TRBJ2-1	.	ASRLTSGGLSSYNEQF
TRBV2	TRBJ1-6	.	ASSERRPGGNSPLH
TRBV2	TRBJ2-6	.	ASSKDRSPGANVLT
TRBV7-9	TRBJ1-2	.	ASRGGNYGYT
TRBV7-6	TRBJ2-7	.	ASSLVRPGQGAAYEQY
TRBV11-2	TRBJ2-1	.	ASSHSGQLYNEQF
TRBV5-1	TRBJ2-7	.	ASSLGQGKYEQY
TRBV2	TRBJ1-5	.	ASKEEMGNQPQH
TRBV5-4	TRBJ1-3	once	ASSIRDRPGNTIY
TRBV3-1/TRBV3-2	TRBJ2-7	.	ASSQNITGGKDTYEQY
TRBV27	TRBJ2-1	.	ASSSQARTPNEQF
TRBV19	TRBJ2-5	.	ASSVDRNQETQY
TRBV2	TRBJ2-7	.	ASSEAPNRVTEQY
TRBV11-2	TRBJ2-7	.	ASSMAAYEQY
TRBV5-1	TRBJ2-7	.	ASRTGDLSSPLSYEQY
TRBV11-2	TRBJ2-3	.	ASSRGGTDTQY
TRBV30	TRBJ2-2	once	AREWPTGELF
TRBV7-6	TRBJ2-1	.	ASSPGLAVYNEQF
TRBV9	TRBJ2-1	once	ASSAPSGHEQF
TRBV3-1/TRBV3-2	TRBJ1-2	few	ASSQDWQGHGYT
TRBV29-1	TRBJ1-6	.	SVRTGGNSPLH
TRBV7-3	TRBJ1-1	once	ASSLRGQGGTEAF
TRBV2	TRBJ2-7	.	ASSEAGQSYEQY
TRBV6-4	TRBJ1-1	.	ASRREGSGTEAF
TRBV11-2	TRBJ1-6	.	ASSLGRGSPLH
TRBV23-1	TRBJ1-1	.	ASSQPGTGGTEAF
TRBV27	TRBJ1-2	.	ASSLGQGHHYGYT
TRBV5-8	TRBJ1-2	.	ASSLGGDSINYGYT
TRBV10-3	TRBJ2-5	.	AISEEAGGQETQY
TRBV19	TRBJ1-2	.	ASSTGTGTNYGYT
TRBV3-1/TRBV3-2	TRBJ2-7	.	ASSQGLAGYEQY
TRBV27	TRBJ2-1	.	ASGRFPSGQGSYNEQF
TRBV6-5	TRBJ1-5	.	ASKRQGSSQPQH
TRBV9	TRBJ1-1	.	ASSPRQGSGTEAF
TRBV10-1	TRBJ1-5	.	ASRRRQGTVGPNQPQH
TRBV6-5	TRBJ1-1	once	ASRLTGGMNTEAF
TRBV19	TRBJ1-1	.	ASSIARGHTEAF
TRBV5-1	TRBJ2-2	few	ASSSPRGGGYVDTGELF
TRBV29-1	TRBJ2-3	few	SVPSSGLASTDTQY